The next 10 T cell receptor beta chains were all read from a single sample in a study of cytomegalovirus exposure and HLA in healthy donors. The PCR made use of 60 Vbeta and 13 Jbeta primers. The data were produced by immunoSEQ multiplex PCR, yet TCRdb's version contains in-frame clones alone and is incomplete. The sample yields 160,000 or so clones, roughly 87% seen once. Material for sequencing was PBMCs. Receptor source: a woman between 50 and 59 years old in good health and CMV-seronegative.

V usage is TRBV18 and J usage is TRBJ2-7; 12 nucleotides line up with TRBD1. The germline V gene has CDR1 KGHSH and CDR2 LQKENI. The CDR3 contains 14 residues. Unmatched junction bases numbered 3, after V lost 0 bases and J lost 9 bases. The DNA of the CDR3 is TGTGCCAGCTCACCACCGTCGGGACAGGGGGCGCAGTACTTC. Protein sequence: CASSPPSGQGAQYF.

The V and J genes are TRBV5-1 and TRBJ1-1; D is perhaps TRBD1 (6 bases). Trimming left V 2 bases short and J 4 bases short, with 9 bases between. Germline CDR1 SGHRS, CDR2 YFSETQ. This CDR3 is built from 13 residues. The CDR3: CASSFRGGTEAFF. In DNA, the CDR3 is TGCGCCAGCAGCTTCAGGGGTGGCACTGAAGCTTTCTTT.

The chain combines TRBV15 with TRBJ2-5, with D tentatively TRBD2 (5 bases). The V gene's germline CDR1 is LNHNV and CDR2 YYDKDF (reference sequence). Trimming took off 1 base at V and 5 bases at J, with 8 bases between the two ends. This CDR3 region has 13 residues. CDR3: CATSRAPGETQYF. The CDR3 nucleotides are TGTGCCACCAGCAGAGCTCCGGGGGAGACCCAGTACTTC.

There are a few counts of this clone. The rearrangement joins TRBV5-1 to TRBJ2-3, with D possibly being TRBD2 (6 bases). Trimming removed 0 bases at V and 2 bases at J, with 16 bases between. In germline, CDR1 is SGHRS, CDR2 YFSETQ. This CDR3 spans 17 amino acids. The CDR3 region is CASSLVSGPKYTDTQYF. Written as DNA, the CDR3 is TGCGCCAGCAGCTTGGTGAGCGGGCCAAAATACACAGATACGCAGTATTTT.

The chain recombines TRBV5-1 with TRBJ1-5; D possibly corresponds to TRBD1 (5 bases). Between the trimmed V and J ends, which lost 4 bases and 5 bases, there was a span of 16 bases. Germline lookup yields CDR1 SGHRS and CDR2 YFSETQ. The CDR3 sequence is 15 residues long. CDR3 nucleotide sequence: TGCGCCAGCAGCCGGATGGGGGGAGAGGATCAGCCCCAGCATTTT. This gives the protein CASSRMGGEDQPQHF.

V gene TRBV2 combines with J gene TRBJ2-3; 13 positions agree with TRBD2. This CDR3 is built from 15 residues. Germline loops: CDR1 SNHLY, CDR2 FYNNEI. The trim removed 5 bases at V and 3 bases at J, leaving 2 bases unmatched. CDR3 bases: TGTGCCAGCAGTTGGACTAGCGGGGGAACAGATACGCAGTATTTT. This codes for CASSWTSGGTDTQYF.

The rearrangement uses TRBV11-3 and TRBJ2-3, with 16 bases aligning to TRBD2. The length of the CDR3 is 17 residues. The ends lost 3 bases at V and 6 bases at J; junction bases unmatched: 6. The germline V gene encodes CDR1 SGHNT and CDR2 YENEEA. This CDR3 is CASSFGTSGGAGDTQYF. The DNA for the CDR3 is TGTGCCAGCAGCTTTGGGACTAGCGGGGGGGCGGGCGATACGCAGTATTTT.

The chain joins TRBV9 to TRBJ2-5, with D hard to call. Trimming cost V 1 base and J 0 bases, with 4 bases left between them. This CDR3 contains 13 residues. In germline, CDR1 is SGDLS, CDR2 YYNGEE. CDR3 protein: CASSVQDQETQYF. The CDR3 region has the DNA TGTGCCAGCAGCGTACAGGACCAAGAGACCCAGTACTTC.

The gene calls are TRBV7-9 and TRBJ2-1; 7 bases line up with TRBD2. Germline-derived CDR1 and CDR2 are SEHNR and FQNEAQ (reference sequence). The CDR3 is made up of 12 amino acids. V shed 1 base and J 12 bases; nucleotides not matched to a gene: 3. CDR3 DNA sequence: TGTGCCAGCAGCTTAGGATCGGGGGGGCAGTTCTTC. This encodes CASSLGSGGQFF.

The J gene is TRBJ1-3, the V gene TRBV18, with 7 bases lining up with TRBD1. V lost 2 bases, J lost 2 bases, and 3 bases stayed unmatched. There are 15 residues in the CDR3. Germline V gene data show CDR1 as KGHSH and CDR2 as LQKENI. The CDR3 sequence: CASSPDRAAGNTIYF. CDR3 nucleotides: TGTGCCAGCTCACCAGACAGGGCGGCTGGAAACACCATATATTTT.